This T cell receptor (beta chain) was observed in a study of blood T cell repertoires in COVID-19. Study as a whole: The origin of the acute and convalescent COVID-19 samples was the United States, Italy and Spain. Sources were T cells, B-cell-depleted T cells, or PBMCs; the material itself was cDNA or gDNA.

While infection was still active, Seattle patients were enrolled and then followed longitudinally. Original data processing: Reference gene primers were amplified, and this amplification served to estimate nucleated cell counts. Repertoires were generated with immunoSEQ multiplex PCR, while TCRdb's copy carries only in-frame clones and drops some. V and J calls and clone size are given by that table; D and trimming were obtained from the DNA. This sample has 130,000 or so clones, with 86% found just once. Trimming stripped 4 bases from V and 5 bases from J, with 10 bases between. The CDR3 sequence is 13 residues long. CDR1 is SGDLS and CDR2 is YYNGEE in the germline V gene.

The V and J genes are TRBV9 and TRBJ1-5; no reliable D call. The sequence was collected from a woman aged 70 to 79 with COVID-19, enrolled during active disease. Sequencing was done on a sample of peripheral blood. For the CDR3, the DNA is TGTGCCAGCAGCCGGACTGGTGATCAGCCCCAGCATTTT. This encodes CASSRTGDQPQHF. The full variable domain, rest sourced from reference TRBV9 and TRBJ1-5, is DSGVTQTPKHLITATGQRVTLRCSPRSGDLSVYWYQQSLDQGLQFLIQYYNGEERAKGNILERFSAQQFPDLHSELNLSSLELGDSALYFCASSRTGDQPQHFGDGTRLSIL.